This paragraph reports one TCR beta chain. The antigen is undetermined. This could be a read error, since a much larger clone is one nucleotide away. The conserved closing phenylalanine or tryptophan is absent in this CDR3, likely reflecting a read error. This record belongs to a study of vaccination and CD4 T cells after COVID-19. Study as a whole: Diagnosis preceded the drawing of post-COVID samples by a median 101 days (range 35 to 161). Samples were taken after vaccination, a median of roughly 70 days after dose two, with a range of 14 to 241. Spike peptides, overlapping and drawn from SARS-CoV-2, HCoV-NL63, HCoV-OC43 and HCoV-229E, were used to stimulate cells. Researchers treated control cultures with a CEFX pool, an HIV-1 Nef pool, or no peptide.

The CDR3 loop spans 11 amino acids. The ends were cut back, 3 bases at V and 10 bases at J, with 12 bases in the middle. CDR1 DFQATT and CDR2 SNEGSKA come from the germline V gene (reference sequence). At the Johns Hopkins FTIC core, DNA taken from cultured CD4+ T cells was sequenced by way of the Oncomine TCR Beta short-read assay. TCRdb reprocessed the PCR reads via MiXCR and lists one record per CDR3 protein. The table includes tens of thousands of distinct CDR3 sequences, around two fifths detected once. The treatment here: roughly 10-day PBMC culture with coronavirus spike peptide pools or control peptides (ViraFEST assay).

The clonotype comes from a human donor who had recovered from COVID-19. This sample comprised CD4+ T cells from blood, cultured in vitro, obtained after SARS-CoV-2 vaccination. The chain couples TRBV20-1 to TRBJ1-1; maybe TRBD1 (5 bases). The CDR3 reads CSASGAPGAFL. The CDR3 DNA is TGCAGTGCTAGTGGGGCGCCGGGAGCTTTCCTT.